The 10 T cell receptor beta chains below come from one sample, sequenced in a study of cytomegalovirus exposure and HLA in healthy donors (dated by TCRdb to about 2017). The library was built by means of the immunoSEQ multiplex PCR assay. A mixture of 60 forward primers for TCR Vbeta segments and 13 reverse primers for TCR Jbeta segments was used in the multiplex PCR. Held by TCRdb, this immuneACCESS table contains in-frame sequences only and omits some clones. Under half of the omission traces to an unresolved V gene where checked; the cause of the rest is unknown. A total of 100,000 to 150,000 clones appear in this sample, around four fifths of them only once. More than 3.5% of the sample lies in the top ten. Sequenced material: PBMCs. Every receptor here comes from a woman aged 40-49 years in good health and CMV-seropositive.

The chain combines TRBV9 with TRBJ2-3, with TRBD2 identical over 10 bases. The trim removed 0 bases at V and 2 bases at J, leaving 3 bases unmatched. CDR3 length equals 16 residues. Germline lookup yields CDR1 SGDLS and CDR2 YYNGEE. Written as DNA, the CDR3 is TGTGCCAGCAGCGTAGATACTAGCGGGATCACAGATACGCAGTATTTT. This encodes CASSVDTSGITDTQYF.

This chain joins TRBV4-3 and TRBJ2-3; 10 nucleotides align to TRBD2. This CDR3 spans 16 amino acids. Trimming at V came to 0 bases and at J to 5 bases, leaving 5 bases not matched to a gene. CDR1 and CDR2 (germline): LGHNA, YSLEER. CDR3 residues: CASSQDELAGLDTQYF. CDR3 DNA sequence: TGCGCCAGCAGCCAAGATGAACTAGCGGGATTAGATACGCAGTATTTT.

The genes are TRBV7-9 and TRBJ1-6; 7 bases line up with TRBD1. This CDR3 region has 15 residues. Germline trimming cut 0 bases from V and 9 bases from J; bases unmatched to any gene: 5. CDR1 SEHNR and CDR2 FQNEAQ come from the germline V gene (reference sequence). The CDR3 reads CASSLAGTVTSPLHF. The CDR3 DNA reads TGTGCCAGCAGCTTAGCTGGGACAGTAACTTCACCCCTCCACTTT.

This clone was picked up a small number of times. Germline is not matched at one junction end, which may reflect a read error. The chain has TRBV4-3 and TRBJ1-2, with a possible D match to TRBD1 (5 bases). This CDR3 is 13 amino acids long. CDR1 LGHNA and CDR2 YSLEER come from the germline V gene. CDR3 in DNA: TGCGCCAGCAGCCAAGACATAGAGCCGACAGTGGCCTTC. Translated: CASSQDIEPTVAF.

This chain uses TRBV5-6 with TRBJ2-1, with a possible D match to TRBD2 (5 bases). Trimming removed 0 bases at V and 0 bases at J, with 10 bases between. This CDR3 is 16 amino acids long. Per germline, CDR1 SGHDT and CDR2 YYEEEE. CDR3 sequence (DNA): TGTGCCAGCAGCTTGGTGGGAGCGATCTCCTACAATGAGCAGTTCTTC. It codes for CASSLVGAISYNEQFF.

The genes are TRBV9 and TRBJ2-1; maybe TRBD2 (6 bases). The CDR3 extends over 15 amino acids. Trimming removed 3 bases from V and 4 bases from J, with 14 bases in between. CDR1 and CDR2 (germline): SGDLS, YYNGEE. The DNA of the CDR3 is TGTGCCAGCAGCGCTAGCGACTCAGGTTACAATGAGCAGTTCTTC. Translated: CASSASDSGYNEQFF.

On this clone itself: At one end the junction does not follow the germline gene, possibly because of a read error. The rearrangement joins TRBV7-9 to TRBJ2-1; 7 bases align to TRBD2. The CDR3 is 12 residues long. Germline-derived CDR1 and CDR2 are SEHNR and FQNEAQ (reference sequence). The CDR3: CASSLERDPVVF. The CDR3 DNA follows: TGTGCCAGCAGCTTAGAGCGGGACCCGGTGGTCTTC.

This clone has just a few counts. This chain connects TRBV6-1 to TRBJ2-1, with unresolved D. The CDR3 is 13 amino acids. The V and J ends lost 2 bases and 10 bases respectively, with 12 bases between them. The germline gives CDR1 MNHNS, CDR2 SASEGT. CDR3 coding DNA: TGTGCCAGCAGTGAACCGGCGGCGCGGGAGCAGTTCTTC. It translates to CASSEPAAREQFF.

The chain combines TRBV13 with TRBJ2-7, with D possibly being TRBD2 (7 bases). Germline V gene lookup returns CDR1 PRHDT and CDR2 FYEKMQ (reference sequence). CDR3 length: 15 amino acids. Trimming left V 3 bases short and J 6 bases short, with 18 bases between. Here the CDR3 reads CASSFGRRAGAEQYF. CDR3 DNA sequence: TGTGCCAGCAGCTTCGGGCGCAGGGCGGGGGCCGAGCAGTACTTC.

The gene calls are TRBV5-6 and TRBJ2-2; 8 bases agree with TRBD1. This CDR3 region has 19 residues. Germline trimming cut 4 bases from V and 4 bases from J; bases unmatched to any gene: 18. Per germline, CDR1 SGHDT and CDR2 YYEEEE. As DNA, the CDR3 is TGTGCCAGCAGCCCATTATCCCTGGGCAGGGGGCGCGTCACCGGGGAGCTGTTTTTT. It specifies CASSPLSLGRGRVTGELFF.